This T cell receptor (beta chain) came from a study of T cells after yellow fever vaccination. This clonotype was counted many times. V lost 6 bases and J lost 2, with 10 bases in between. Looked up from germline, CDR1 is SGHRS and CDR2 is YFSETQ. The CDR3 totals 13 residues. The authors made TCR cDNA by 5'RACE template switching, adding a universal primer site and UMIs. TCRdb recomputed calls from the 5' RACE reads with MiXCR, one row per CDR3 protein. Counted here are about 160,000 distinct CDR3 sequences, around 7.2% occurring once; the ten biggest clones make up roughly 2.5%. Specimen: CD4+ T cells sorted from PBMCs, collected around 5 days after the first yellow fever vaccination. The chain has TRBV5-1 and TRBJ2-3, with D perhaps TRBD1 or TRBD2 (5 bases each). This sequence was found in a man between 18 and 35 years old who received the YFV17D yellow fever vaccine. The CDR3 coding sequence is TGCGCCAGCACCGCAGGGACCACAGATACGCAGTATTTT. It encodes CASTAGTTDTQYF.